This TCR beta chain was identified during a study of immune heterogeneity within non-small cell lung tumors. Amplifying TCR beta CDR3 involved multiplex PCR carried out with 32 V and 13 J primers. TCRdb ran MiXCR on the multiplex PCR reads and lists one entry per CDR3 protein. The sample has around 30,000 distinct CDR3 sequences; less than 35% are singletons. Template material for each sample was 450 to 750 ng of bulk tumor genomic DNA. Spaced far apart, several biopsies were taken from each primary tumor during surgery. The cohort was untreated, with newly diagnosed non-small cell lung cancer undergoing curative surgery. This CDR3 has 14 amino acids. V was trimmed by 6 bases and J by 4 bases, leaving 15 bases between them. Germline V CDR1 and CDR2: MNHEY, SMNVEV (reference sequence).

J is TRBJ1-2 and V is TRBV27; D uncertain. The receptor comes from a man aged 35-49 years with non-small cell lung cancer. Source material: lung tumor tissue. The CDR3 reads CASRRKEKSYGYTF. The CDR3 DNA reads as TGTGCCAGCAGGAGGAAAGAGAAGTCCTATGGCTACACCTTC.